The 30 T cell receptor beta chains listed next were all sequenced from one sample in a study of a mutant IDH1 vaccine in newly diagnosed glioma. Here immunoSEQ multiplex PCR was the method, and the copy in TCRdb shows in-frame clones only, minus some. Counted here are about 30,000 clones, over 70% occurring once; the ten biggest clones make up roughly 19%. Time point reported: baseline, week 1 (first vaccination visit). Treatment given: pre-vaccination baseline after standard-of-care therapy. The starting material was PBMCs, obtained from a glioma patient treated with radiotherapy, temozolomide or both. These receptors were collected from a man younger than 45 with glioma.

The chain couples TRBV11-2 to TRBJ2-7; 12 bases fit TRBD2. Germline V lookup: CDR1 SGHAT, CDR2 FQNNGV. J gave up 5 bases and V 5 bases, and 13 bases lay outside the gene matches. The CDR3 covers 17 residues. CDR3 nucleotides: TGTGCCAGCAGCGGCACCACCCCGGGACTAGCGGGCGACGAGCAGTACTTC. This gives the protein CASSGTTPGLAGDEQYF.

The chain employs TRBV5-8 and TRBJ1-2; D perhaps matches TRBD1 (5 bases). This CDR3 contains 15 residues. Trimming stripped 0 bases from V and 7 bases from J, with 16 bases between. CDR1 SGHTS and CDR2 YDEGEE come from the germline V gene. This CDR3 reads CASSLAGTGYGGYTF. For the CDR3, the DNA is TGTGCCAGCAGCTTGGCCGGGACGGGATACGGTGGCTACACCTTC.

In its sample, this clone was seen once. The genes are TRBV9 and TRBJ1-6, with a tentative D call TRBD1 (5 bases). Germline V gives CDR1 SGDLS, CDR2 YYNGEE. Trimming shortened V by 3 bases and J by 1 base, and 8 bases separated the two germline ends. CDR3 size: 15 residues. The CDR3 DNA reads as TGTGCCAGCAGCGGGGGCGGGTCCTATAATTCACCCCTCCACTTT. It yields the protein CASSGGGSYNSPLHF.

The chain employs TRBV6-1 and TRBJ1-5, with unresolved D. Trimming took off 0 bases at V and 0 bases at J, with 15 bases between the two ends. This CDR3 has 18 residues. Per the germline V gene, CDR1 is MNHNS and CDR2 is SASEGT. CDR3 residues: CASSEALGHSYSNQPQHF. CDR3 DNA: TGTGCCAGCAGTGAAGCCCTTGGGCATTCCTATAGCAATCAGCCCCAGCATTTT.

The V gene is TRBV18, the J gene TRBJ1-3, with 12 bases matching TRBD1. The CDR3 is 19 residues long. The junction had 10 bases not matched to a gene; V was cut back by 4 bases and J by 0 bases. Germline CDR1 reads KGHSH; CDR2 reads LQKENI. CDR3 sequence reads: CASSQTGTGGPFSGNTIYF. As DNA, the CDR3 is TGTGCCAGCTCACAAACCGGGACAGGGGGCCCGTTCTCTGGAAACACCATATATTTT.

This clone is medium-sized by share. J is TRBJ2-1 and V is TRBV9; TRBD2 aligns across 11 bases. This CDR3 spans 19 amino acids. V dropped 0 bases and J dropped 0; count of bases not matched to a gene: 8. CDR1 and CDR2 (germline): SGDLS, YYNGEE. The chain's CDR3 is CASSVGGLAGPSSYNEQFF. The CDR3 bases are TGTGCCAGCAGCGTAGGAGGACTAGCGGGTCCGAGCTCCTACAATGAGCAGTTCTTC.

The gene calls are TRBV7-6 and TRBJ2-5, with a weak D call TRBD1 (6 bases). The CDR3 contains 16 residues. V lost 1 base and J 5 bases, leaving 17 bases between the germline ends. Germline V gene data show CDR1 as SGHVS and CDR2 as FNYEAQ. The CDR3 DNA sequence: TGTGCCAGCAGCTTAGATCAGGGGCGAGCTTGGGAGACCCAGTACTTC. Residues: CASSLDQGRAWETQYF.

The chain employs TRBV5-1 and TRBJ2-2; unclear D gene. V was shortened by 0 bases and J by 0 bases, with 6 bases between the two germline ends. From germline, CDR1 is SGHRS and CDR2 YFSETQ. This CDR3 is 15 amino acids long. The CDR3 nucleotides are TGCGCCAGCAGCTTGGCCCCTCCGAACACCGGGGAGCTGTTTTTT. Protein sequence: CASSLAPPNTGELFF.

V is TRBV9 and J is TRBJ2-4; D may match TRBD1 or TRBD2 (5 bases each). The V and J ends lost 4 bases and 4 bases respectively, with 12 bases between them. There are 14 residues in the CDR3. Germline V gene sequence: CDR1 SGDLS, CDR2 YYNGEE. Here the CDR3 reads CASSPSGGKNIQYF. CDR3 nucleotides: TGTGCCAGCAGCCCCAGTGGGGGAAAAAACATTCAGTACTTC.

The gene calls are TRBV10-3 and TRBJ2-3; perhaps TRBD2 as D (5 bases). Germline V gives CDR1 ENHRY, CDR2 SYGVKD. Trimming took off 2 bases at V and 5 bases at J, with 11 bases between the two ends. This CDR3 is 14 amino acids long. The CDR3 coding sequence is TGTGCCATCAGTGAGCCGCGGGCCGGAGATACGCAGTATTTT. It is translated as CAISEPRAGDTQYF.

The chain carries TRBV10-1 and TRBJ2-5; D is possibly TRBD2 (5 bases). Trimming took off 3 bases at V and 2 bases at J, with 13 bases between the two ends. Germline CDR1 is WNHNN and CDR2 is SYGVQD (reference sequence). This CDR3 contains 15 residues. CDR3 in DNA: TGCGCCAGCAGTGAAGGTATTGGCGGGCAAGAGACCCAGTACTTC. Its translation: CASSEGIGGQETQYF.

The V and J genes are TRBV5-1 and TRBJ2-7; the D gene could be TRBD1 or TRBD2 (5 bases each). The ends were cut back, 0 bases at V and 5 bases at J, with 18 bases in the middle. CDR1 and CDR2 from the germline V gene are SGHRS and YFSETQ. The length of the CDR3 is 16 residues. The CDR3 loop is CASSLDIGATVHEQYF. CDR3 sequence (DNA): TGCGCCAGCAGCTTGGATATCGGGGCGACGGTCCACGAGCAGTACTTC.

The J gene is TRBJ1-2, the V gene TRBV7-8; tentatively, D is TRBD1 (6 bases). The germline V gene encodes CDR1 SGHVS and CDR2 FQNEAQ. V gave up 4 bases and J gave up 8 bases, with 14 bases separating them. The CDR3 runs to 13 residues. CDR3 DNA sequence: TGTGCCAGCAGCTCCGACAGGACGGGGGGCTACACCTTC. As protein: CASSSDRTGGYTF.

The genes are TRBV19 and TRBJ2-2; no definite D call. Per germline, CDR1 LNHDA and CDR2 SQIVND (reference sequence). The germline V and J ends were trimmed by 2 bases and 0 bases, with 7 bases remaining between them. The CDR3 is 15 residues long. This CDR3 is CASSIKMTNTGELFF. The CDR3 DNA reads as TGTGCCAGTAGTATAAAGATGACGAACACCGGGGAGCTGTTTTTT.

CDR3 sequence: CASSSRGGAETQYF. Here the CDR3 DNA reads TGTGCCAGCAGTTCCAGAGGGGGCGCGGAGACCCAGTACTTC. The chain combines TRBV27 with TRBJ2-5; 7 bases align to TRBD1. The CDR3 runs to 14 residues. The ends lost 4 bases at V and 5 bases at J; junction bases unmatched: 7. The germline gives CDR1 MNHEY, CDR2 SMNVEV (reference sequence).

The chain employs TRBV19 and TRBJ2-6; D is unclear. Trimming took off 3 bases at V and 0 bases at J, with 6 bases between the two ends. Germline V gene data show CDR1 as LNHDA and CDR2 as SQIVND (reference sequence). This CDR3 has 15 residues. This CDR3 reads CASSMRSSGANVLTF. The CDR3, as DNA: TGTGCCAGTAGTATGAGGAGCTCTGGGGCCAACGTCCTGACTTTC.

In this sample, this clone turned up a few times. V usage is TRBV6-1 and J usage is TRBJ2-1; 9 bases agree with TRBD1. The length of the CDR3 is 16 residues. Germline trimming cut 4 bases from V and 7 bases from J; bases unmatched to any gene: 11. Germline V gene data show CDR1 as MNHNS and CDR2 as SASEGT. The CDR3 protein is CASSGLTGTGLNEQFF. For the CDR3, the DNA is TGTGCCAGCAGTGGCCTAACCGGGACAGGGCTAAATGAGCAGTTCTTC.

The chain carries TRBV2 and TRBJ1-1; TRBD1 matches 11 bases. The CDR3 spans 14 residues. V gave up 11 bases and J gave up 4 bases; unmatched junction bases: 9. The V gene's germline CDR1 is SNHLY and CDR2 FYNNEI. DNA of the CDR3: TGTGCCTCCTCGGGACAGGGGGTAGGCACTGAAGCTTTCTTT. Its translation: CASSGQGVGTEAFF.

The CDR3 nucleotides are TGTGCCAGCAGCCCCCGTTCCACTGCAACTAATGAAAAACTGTTTTTT. Protein sequence: CASSPRSTATNEKLFF. This sequence joins TRBV13 and TRBJ1-4; D unclear. The CDR3 totals 16 residues. Trimming removed 5 bases at V and 0 bases at J, with 13 bases between. Germline assignment: CDR1 PRHDT and CDR2 FYEKMQ (reference sequence).

The chain couples TRBV19 to TRBJ1-3; the D gene is possibly TRBD1 (6 bases). Germline V gene sequence: CDR1 LNHDA, CDR2 SQIVND (reference sequence). The CDR3 extends over 17 amino acids. Trimming removed 3 bases from V and 4 bases from J, with 19 bases in between. The CDR3, as DNA: TGTGCCAGTAGTATCCAGGAATCGACAGGACCCGGAAACACCATATATTTT. This encodes CASSIQESTGPGNTIYF.

This chain joins TRBV6-5 and TRBJ1-1; D remains unclear. Trimming left V 7 bases short and J 5 bases short, with 8 bases between. The CDR3 is 11 amino acids. CDR1 and CDR2 from the germline V gene are MNHEY and SVGAGI. The CDR3 here is CASIRATEAFF. The CDR3 DNA follows: TGTGCCAGCATACGAGCGACTGAAGCTTTCTTT.

This chain uses TRBV5-1 with TRBJ1-6; weak D call: TRBD1 (5 bases). Trimming removed 0 bases at V and 10 bases at J, with 11 bases between. Germline CDR1 and CDR2: SGHRS and YFSETQ. CDR3 length: 14 residues. This CDR3 is CASSLGSGDSPLHF. Written as DNA, the CDR3 is TGCGCCAGCAGCTTGGGCTCCGGGGACTCACCCCTCCACTTT.

The V and J genes are TRBV4-1 and TRBJ2-5; possible D gene TRBD1, 5 bases. The CDR3 spans 15 residues. V gave up 3 bases and J gave up 3 bases, with 14 bases separating them. Germline assignment: CDR1 MGHRA and CDR2 YSYEKL. In nucleotides, the CDR3 is TGCGCCAGCAGCCAGATCCCAACAGGAAAAGAGACCCAGTACTTC. This codes for CASSQIPTGKETQYF.

V usage is TRBV6-6 and J usage is TRBJ2-7; D remains unclear. Trimming removed 5 bases at V and 3 bases at J, with 8 bases between. Germline CDR1 reads MNHNY; CDR2 reads SVGAGI (reference sequence). The CDR3 consists of 12 residues. CDR3 bases: TGTGCCAGCAGTCAGAGGAGCTACGAGCAGTACTTC. This encodes CASSQRSYEQYF.

The chain has TRBV2 and TRBJ2-7, with D tentatively TRBD1 (6 bases). Trimming took off 8 bases at V and 0 bases at J, with 14 bases between the two ends. Germline lookup yields CDR1 SNHLY and CDR2 FYNNEI. The CDR3 length is 14 residues. The CDR3: CASQGTESSYEQYF. Here the CDR3 DNA reads TGTGCCAGCCAGGGGACCGAGTCCTCCTACGAGCAGTACTTC.

The V call is TRBV25-1, the J call TRBJ2-3, with a tentative D call TRBD1 (6 bases). The CDR3 consists of 17 residues. Trimming pared 1 base from V and 0 bases from J, leaving 14 bases between. Germline V gene lookup returns CDR1 MGHDK and CDR2 SYGVNS. The CDR3 loop reads CASSEFSDSTSTDTQYF. CDR3 coding DNA: TGTGCCAGCAGTGAATTCTCGGACAGTACTAGCACAGATACGCAGTATTTT.

The gene calls are TRBV9 and TRBJ1-4, with TRBD1 as a possible D gene (5 bases). The CDR3 spans 19 residues. Trimming cost V 3 bases and J 5 bases, with 26 bases left between them. Looked up from germline, CDR1 is SGDLS and CDR2 is YYNGEE. The CDR3 DNA is TGTGCCAGCAGCGGGTCGATACGCCTGGGGACCGATGGAAATGAAAAACTGTTTTTT. Its protein is CASSGSIRLGTDGNEKLFF. Together with reference TRBV9 and TRBJ1-4, the CDR3 gives the full variable domain: DSGVTQTPKHLITATGQRVTLRCSPRSGDLSVYWYQQSLDQGLQFLIQYYNGEERAKGNILERFSAQQFPDLHSELNLSSLELGDSALYFCASSGSIRLGTDGNEKLFFGSGTQLSVL.

J is TRBJ1-5 and V is TRBV6-5, with unresolved D. In germline, CDR1 is MNHEY, CDR2 SVGAGI. With 0 bases removed from V and 4 bases from J, the gap between germline ends came to 4 bases. CDR3 size: 13 residues. The CDR3 spells CASSYSRNQPQHF. The CDR3 coding sequence is TGTGCCAGCAGTTACTCCCGAAATCAGCCCCAGCATTTT.

The gene calls are TRBV19 and TRBJ2-1, with 7 bases fitting TRBD1. Germline V CDR1 and CDR2: LNHDA, SQIVND (reference sequence). With V trimmed by 9 bases and J by 2 bases, 10 bases remained unmatched. The length of the CDR3 is 15 residues. The CDR3 here is CASQLGTETYNEQFF. For the CDR3, the DNA is TGTGCCAGCCAACTCGGGACAGAGACCTACAATGAGCAGTTCTTC.

The chain recombines TRBV5-1 with TRBJ1-1, with TRBD1 matching over 7 bases. CDR1 is SGHRS and CDR2 is YFSETQ in the germline V gene. This CDR3 has 14 residues. Unmatched junction bases numbered 7, after V lost 4 bases and J lost 4 bases. The CDR3 nucleotides are TGCGCCAGCAGCCAAGGGACAGCCAGCACTGAAGCTTTCTTT. This gives the protein CASSQGTASTEAFF.